This T cell receptor (beta chain) was identified during a study of graft-versus-host responses after intestinal transplantation. Study as a whole: As for transplant type, recipients had multivisceral, liver-intestinal, or isolated intestinal grafts. Anti-thymocyte globulin was used for induction in all recipients, who then took tacrolimus and steroids for about 3 years.

Broader study findings: Across patients carrying graft-donor T cell macrochimerism, allografts held high graft-versus-host to host-versus-graft clonal ratios. The study associated peak circulating GvH clone levels with early post-transplant HvG declines.

Generated by immunoSEQ multiplex PCR, the TCRdb table keeps only in-frame clones and is missing some. There are about 100,000 clones in the sample; more than 85% occur only once, and roughly 0.97% lies in the top ten. Concerning this clone itself: Its antigen is currently unknown.

Unmatched junction bases numbered 9, after V lost 6 bases and J lost 4 bases. There are 15 residues in the CDR3. Germline V gene lookup returns CDR1 MNHNS and CDR2 SASEGT. The sequence was collected from a human donor who was the organ donor for an intestinal transplant. This sequence joins TRBV6-1 and TRBJ1-1, with 9 nucleotides matching TRBD1. Here the sequenced sample was unstimulated CD4+ T cells sorted from spleen or lymph node cells, taken before transplant. The CDR3 loop is CASRSTTGGGTEAFF. The DNA of the CDR3 is TGTGCCAGCAGAAGTACGACAGGGGGAGGCACTGAAGCTTTCTTT.